These 21 T cell receptor beta chains were all obtained from the same sample, sequenced in a study of blood T cell repertoires in COVID-19. Repertoires were generated with immunoSEQ multiplex PCR, while TCRdb's copy carries only in-frame clones and drops some. Altogether some 62,000 clones are present, roughly 88% being singletons, with the ten largest covering approximately 4.3%. Sequenced input: peripheral blood. These receptors were collected from a human donor in a cohort sampled during active COVID-19.

This chain links TRBV28 with TRBJ1-1; 7 nucleotides match TRBD1. V lost 3 bases, J lost 4 bases, and 8 bases stayed unmatched. This CDR3 has 15 amino acids. CDR1 is MDHEN, CDR2 SYDVKM, per germline. Here the CDR3 reads CASSFTRQGGTEAFF. DNA for the CDR3: TGTGCCAGCAGTTTTACCCGACAGGGAGGCACTGAAGCTTTCTTT.

This chain uses TRBV7-9 with TRBJ2-7; 8 nucleotides agree with TRBD2. With V trimmed by 5 bases and J by 3 bases, 12 bases remained unmatched. This CDR3 region has 16 residues. The germline V gene encodes CDR1 SEHNR and CDR2 FQNEAQ (reference sequence). The CDR3 loop reads CASSPGVGAGGYEQYF. CDR3 bases: TGTGCCAGCAGCCCCGGAGTTGGTGCGGGGGGCTACGAGCAGTACTTC. Supplemented by reference TRBV7-9 and TRBJ2-7, the full variable domain reads DTGVSQNPRHKITKRGQNVTFRCDPISEHNRLYWYRQTLGQGPEFLTYFQNEAQLEKSRLLSDRFSAERPKGSFSTLEIQRTEQGDSAMYLCASSPGVGAGGYEQYFGPGTRLTVT.

This chain joins TRBV14 and TRBJ1-2; D perhaps matches TRBD1 (5 bases). The ends were cut back, 1 base at V and 0 bases at J, with 9 bases in the middle. CDR1 SGHDN and CDR2 FVKESK come from the germline V gene. The CDR3 totals 15 residues. CDR3 in amino acids: CASSQVAGTNYGYTF. In DNA, the CDR3 is TGTGCCAGCAGCCAAGTTGCAGGGACTAACTATGGCTACACCTTC.

CDR3 in DNA: TGTGCCAGCAGTGACCAGGGGGCTGGTGGAAACACCATATATTTT. Protein: CASSDQGAGGNTIYF. J is TRBJ1-3 and V is TRBV2; 8 bases are shared with TRBD1. The CDR3 totals 15 residues. The germline gives CDR1 SNHLY, CDR2 FYNNEI. The trim removed 3 bases at V and 3 bases at J, leaving 4 bases unmatched.

The chain combines TRBV7-8 with TRBJ1-5, with 7 bases fitting TRBD1. The CDR3 loop spans 15 amino acids. J gave up 1 base and V 5 bases, and 5 bases lay outside the gene matches. The germline V gene has CDR1 SGHVS and CDR2 FQNEAQ. CDR3 coding DNA: TGTGCCAGCAGCCCGGACAGGCTGAGCAATCAGCCCCAGCATTTT. This encodes CASSPDRLSNQPQHF.

This clone showed up just once. The V gene is TRBV7-2, the J gene TRBJ2-7, with D possibly matching TRBD2 (5 bases). CDR3 size: 19 residues. Trimming cost V 0 bases and J 2 bases, with 23 bases left between them. CDR1 and CDR2 (germline): SGHTA, FQGNSA. The DNA for the CDR3 is TGTGCCAGCAGCTTAGCGCGGTTGGCCGAGCGGAAGTTGGCCTACGAGCAGTACTTC. Translating it yields CASSLARLAERKLAYEQYF.

The genes are TRBV19 and TRBJ1-1, with 9 bases fitting TRBD1. Per germline, CDR1 LNHDA and CDR2 SQIVND (reference sequence). The CDR3 has 14 amino acids. J lost 3 bases, V lost 5 bases, and 4 bases had no gene match. The CDR3, as DNA: TGTGCCAGTAGTGGTGGGGACAGGGACACTGAAGCTTTCTTT. Translated: CASSGGDRDTEAFF.

The rearrangement links TRBV7-3 to TRBJ2-2; TRBD1 matches 7 bases. V lost 0 bases, J lost 2 bases, and 3 bases stayed unmatched. Germline lookup yields CDR1 SGHTA and CDR2 FQGTGA. The CDR3 is 16 residues long. The CDR3 region has the DNA TGTGCCAGCAGCTTAACCGGGACAGTTAACACCGGGGAGCTGTTTTTT. Translated, it gives CASSLTGTVNTGELFF. Drawing the rest from reference TRBV7-3 and TRBJ2-2, the complete variable domain is GAGVSQTPSNKVTEKGKYVELRCDPISGHTALYWYRQSLGQGPEFLIYFQGTGAADDSGLPNDRFFAVRPEGSVSTLKIQRTERGDSAVYLCASSLTGTVNTGELFFGEGSRLTVL.

The chain links TRBV19 to TRBJ1-5; 7 nucleotides line up with TRBD1. CDR1 is LNHDA and CDR2 is SQIVND in the germline V gene (reference sequence). CDR3 length equals 16 residues. V lost 7 bases to trimming and J lost 2 bases; unmatched junction nucleotides: 11. The CDR3 sequence is CASNPGQTRGNQPQHF. The CDR3, as DNA: TGTGCCAGTAACCCGGGACAGACTCGCGGCAATCAGCCCCAGCATTTT.

This chain links TRBV6-5 with TRBJ2-1, with TRBD2 matching 7 bases. This CDR3 is built from 15 residues. V shed 0 bases, J shed 4 bases, and the junction held 3 bases outside the gene matches. Germline-derived CDR1 and CDR2 are MNHEY and SVGAGI. The CDR3 sequence: CASSYSGGRYNEQFF. CDR3 nucleotide sequence: TGTGCCAGCAGTTACTCCGGGGGGAGATACAATGAGCAGTTCTTC.

The chain couples TRBV10-1 to TRBJ2-7, with 9 bases fitting TRBD2. The ends lost 2 bases at V and 2 bases at J; junction bases unmatched: 4. The germline V gene encodes CDR1 WNHNN and CDR2 SYGVQD (reference sequence). CDR3 length: 15 amino acids. The CDR3 loop is CASSEVIAGAYEQYF. CDR3 DNA: TGCGCCAGCAGTGAGGTAATAGCGGGGGCCTACGAGCAGTACTTC.

The chain is built from TRBV4-2 and TRBJ2-3; 9 positions agree with TRBD2. The CDR3 is 14 residues long. Germline V gives CDR1 LGHNA, CDR2 YNFKEQ. The V gene end was trimmed by 7 bases and the J gene end by 3 bases; junction bases not matched to a gene: 5. CDR3 region: CASTRGGGTDTQYF. The CDR3, as DNA: TGTGCCAGCACGCGCGGGGGGGGGACAGATACGCAGTATTTT.

V gene TRBV5-1 combines with J gene TRBJ2-5, with D unresolved. V was trimmed by 2 bases and J by 2 bases, leaving 4 bases between them. Germline CDR1 reads SGHRS; CDR2 reads YFSETQ. The CDR3 is made up of 12 amino acids. This chain's CDR3 is CASSFNQETQYF. As DNA, the CDR3 is TGCGCCAGCAGCTTTAATCAAGAGACCCAGTACTTC.

The chain is built from TRBV24-1 and TRBJ1-1; 11 bases align to TRBD1. This CDR3 spans 13 amino acids. Germline V lookup: CDR1 KGHDR, CDR2 SFDVKD. V gave up 10 bases and J gave up 4 bases; unmatched junction bases: 4. This CDR3 is CATEGTGGTEAFF. In DNA, the CDR3 is TGTGCCACAGAAGGGACAGGGGGCACTGAAGCTTTCTTT.

V and J are TRBV6-1 and TRBJ1-1; a possible D gene is TRBD1 (5 bases). The CDR3 has 16 residues. V lost 4 bases and J lost 1, with 16 bases in between. From germline, CDR1 is MNHNS and CDR2 SASEGT. In DNA, the CDR3 is TGTGCCAGCAGTGGGACACTACCCGACAAGAACACTGAAGCTTTCTTT. Protein sequence: CASSGTLPDKNTEAFF.

The rearrangement joins TRBV6-2 or TRBV6-3 to TRBJ2-7; 11 bases fit TRBD2. The V gene's germline CDR1 is MNHEY and CDR2 SVGEGT. The CDR3 is made up of 16 amino acids. V shed 5 bases and J 2 bases; nucleotides not matched to a gene: 8. CDR3 bases: TGTGCCAGCAGTCCCCATGTTAGCGGGGGGGCCTACGAGCAGTACTTC. Translating gives CASSPHVSGGAYEQYF.

V and J are TRBV24-1 and TRBJ2-3; TRBD1 matches 8 bases. CDR3 length: 15 amino acids. Per the germline V gene, CDR1 is KGHDR and CDR2 is SFDVKD. J lost 2 bases, V lost 5 bases, and 5 bases had no gene match. The CDR3 here is CATSAGQGPTDTQYF. The CDR3 region has the DNA TGTGCCACCAGTGCCGGACAGGGTCCCACAGATACGCAGTATTTT.

The chain recombines TRBV12-3 or TRBV12-4 with TRBJ2-5; 8 nucleotides match TRBD2. Trimming cost V 6 bases and J 5 bases; bases outside gene matches: 5. The CDR3 consists of 13 residues. The CDR3, as DNA: TGTGCCAGCAGCGGGGGGGTAAGGGAGACCCAGTACTTC. Translated: CASSGGVRETQYF.

V and J are TRBV7-3 and TRBJ1-1; D unclear. The CDR3 is 16 residues long. V lost 2 bases and J 0 bases, leaving 13 bases between the germline ends. Germline CDR1 reads SGHTA; CDR2 reads FQGTGA. CDR3 in DNA: TGTGCCAGCAGCTTAGATTCCCGACTCATGAACACTGAAGCTTTCTTT. Its protein product is CASSLDSRLMNTEAFF.

The CDR3 DNA follows: TGCGCCAGCAGCTTCGGGGCGCGGGGTGAAAAACTGTTTTTT. Its translation is CASSFGARGEKLFF. V and J are TRBV5-1 and TRBJ1-4, with D possibly being TRBD1 (5 bases). CDR3 length equals 14 residues. Between the trimmed V and J ends, which lost 2 bases and 7 bases, there was a span of 12 bases. From germline, CDR1 is SGHRS and CDR2 YFSETQ.

J is TRBJ1-3 and V is TRBV6-6; a weak D match, TRBD1 (6 bases). Trimming removed 5 bases at V and 0 bases at J, with 11 bases between. Germline CDR1 and CDR2: MNHNY and SVGAGI (reference sequence). The CDR3 length is 15 residues. CDR3 in DNA: TGTGCCAGCAGTAACAGGGATAGCTCTGGAAACACCATATATTTT. Residues: CASSNRDSSGNTIYF.